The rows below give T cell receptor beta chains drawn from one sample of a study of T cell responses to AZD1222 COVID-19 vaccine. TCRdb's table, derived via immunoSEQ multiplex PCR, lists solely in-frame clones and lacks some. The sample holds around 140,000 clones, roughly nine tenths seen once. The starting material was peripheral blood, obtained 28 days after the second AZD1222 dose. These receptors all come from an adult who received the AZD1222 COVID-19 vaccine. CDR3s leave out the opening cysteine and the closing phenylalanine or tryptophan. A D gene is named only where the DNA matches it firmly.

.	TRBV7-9	ASSLSGVSGNTIY
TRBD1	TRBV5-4	ASSLGQGWDNSPLH
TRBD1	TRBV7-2	ASSLAGQGGAF
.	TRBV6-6	ASSPSRAGDSGNTIY
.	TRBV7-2	ASSLAGGAQETQY
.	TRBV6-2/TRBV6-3	ASSYPSREGYEQY
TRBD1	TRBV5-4	ASSLGQDSPLH
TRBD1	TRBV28	ASSAPGQGTHEQY
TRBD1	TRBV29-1	SVQPRTGDTEAF
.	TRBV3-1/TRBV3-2	ASSQDRLNTEAF
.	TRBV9	ASSVDEAGYYGYT
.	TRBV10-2	ASSFQETQY
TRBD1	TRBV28	ASSLRTGTTYSGNTIY
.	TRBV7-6	ASSLRQAKKYEQY
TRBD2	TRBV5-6	ASSSRTSGLTDTQY
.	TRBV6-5	ASSYAPSGSTDTQY
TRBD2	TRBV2	ASSERASGSSNEQY
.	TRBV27	ASSSNRWGRNTEAF
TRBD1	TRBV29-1	SVGDRAYGYT
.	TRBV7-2	ASSPLGAVQETQY
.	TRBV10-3	AISGPGHTGELF
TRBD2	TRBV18	ASSVAGEYNEQF
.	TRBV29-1	SVVPEDRRSINYGYT
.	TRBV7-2	ASSASRQNYGYT
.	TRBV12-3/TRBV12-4	ASSSRWSEAF
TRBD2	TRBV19	ASSIGAQILAGGSYNEQF
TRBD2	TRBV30	AWTSGQETQY
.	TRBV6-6	ASWKGTGLSNQPQH
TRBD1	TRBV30	AWGRGGPEQY
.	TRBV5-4	ASSLQTRAGGYT
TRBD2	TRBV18	ASSPTSAGGSTGELF
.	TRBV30	ACCRDGREKLF
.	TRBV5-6	ASSLGGHLNTEAF